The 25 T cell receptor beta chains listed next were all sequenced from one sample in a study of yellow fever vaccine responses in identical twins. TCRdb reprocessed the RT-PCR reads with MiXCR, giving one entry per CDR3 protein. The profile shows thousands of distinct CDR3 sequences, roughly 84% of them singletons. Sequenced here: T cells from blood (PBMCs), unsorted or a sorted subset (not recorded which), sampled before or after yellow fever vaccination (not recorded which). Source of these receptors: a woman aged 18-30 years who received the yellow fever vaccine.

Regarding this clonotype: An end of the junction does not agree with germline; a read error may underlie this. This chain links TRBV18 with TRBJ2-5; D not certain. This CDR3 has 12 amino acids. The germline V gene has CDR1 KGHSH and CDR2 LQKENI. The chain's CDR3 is CASSPQSNRKDF. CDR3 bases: TGTGCCAGCTCACCGCAAAGTAACAGAAAAGACTTC.

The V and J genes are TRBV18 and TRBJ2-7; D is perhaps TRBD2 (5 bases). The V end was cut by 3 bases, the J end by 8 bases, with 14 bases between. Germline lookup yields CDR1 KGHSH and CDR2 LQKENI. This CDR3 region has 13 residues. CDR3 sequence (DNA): TGTGCCAGCTCACCGGACTCAACTACGAAGCAGTACTTC. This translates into CASSPDSTTKQYF.

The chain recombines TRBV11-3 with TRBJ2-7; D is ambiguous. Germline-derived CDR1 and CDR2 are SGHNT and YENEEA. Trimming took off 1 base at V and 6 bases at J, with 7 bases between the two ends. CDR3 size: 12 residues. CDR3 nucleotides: TGTGCCAGCAGCTTAGGCCCCCTCGAGCAGTACTTC. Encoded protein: CASSLGPLEQYF.

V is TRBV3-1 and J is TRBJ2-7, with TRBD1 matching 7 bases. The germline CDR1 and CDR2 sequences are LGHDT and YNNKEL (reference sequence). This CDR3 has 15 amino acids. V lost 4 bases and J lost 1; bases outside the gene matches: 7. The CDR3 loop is CASSPTRQGSYEQYF. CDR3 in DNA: TGTGCCAGCAGCCCGACCAGACAGGGTTCCTACGAGCAGTACTTC.

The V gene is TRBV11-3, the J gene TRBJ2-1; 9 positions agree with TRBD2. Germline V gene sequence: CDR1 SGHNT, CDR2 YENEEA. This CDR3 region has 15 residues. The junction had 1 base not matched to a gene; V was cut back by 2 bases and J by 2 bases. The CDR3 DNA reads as TGTGCCAGCAGCTTACTAGCGGGGACCTACAATGAGCAGTTCTTC. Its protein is CASSLLAGTYNEQFF.

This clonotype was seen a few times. The CDR3 DNA follows: TGTGCCAGCAGCTTAGGTATGGTCGAGCAGTACTTC. It yields the protein CASSLGMVEQYF. This chain joins TRBV11-2 and TRBJ2-7; D is uncertain. Trimming took off 1 base at V and 6 bases at J, with 7 bases between the two ends. CDR1 is SGHAT and CDR2 is FQNNGV in the germline V gene. The CDR3 runs to 12 residues.

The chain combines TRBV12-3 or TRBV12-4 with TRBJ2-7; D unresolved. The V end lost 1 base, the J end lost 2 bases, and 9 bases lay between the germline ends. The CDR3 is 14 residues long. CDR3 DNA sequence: TGTGCCAGCAGTTTAGTGGTCGTGCCCTACGAGCAGTACTTC. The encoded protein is CASSLVVVPYEQYF.

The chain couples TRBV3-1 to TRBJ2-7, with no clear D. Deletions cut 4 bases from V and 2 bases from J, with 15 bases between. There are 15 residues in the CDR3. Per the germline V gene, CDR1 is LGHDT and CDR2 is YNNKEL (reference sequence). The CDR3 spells CASSRTRTVAYEQYF. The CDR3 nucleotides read TGTGCCAGCAGCCGCACCCGGACGGTAGCCTACGAGCAGTACTTC.

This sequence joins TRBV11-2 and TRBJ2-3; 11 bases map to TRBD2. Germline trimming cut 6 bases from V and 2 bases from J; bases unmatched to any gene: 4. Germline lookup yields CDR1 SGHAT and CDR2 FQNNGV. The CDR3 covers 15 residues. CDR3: CASRRLAGSTDTQYF. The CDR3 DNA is TGTGCCAGCAGACGACTAGCGGGGTCCACAGATACGCAGTATTTT.

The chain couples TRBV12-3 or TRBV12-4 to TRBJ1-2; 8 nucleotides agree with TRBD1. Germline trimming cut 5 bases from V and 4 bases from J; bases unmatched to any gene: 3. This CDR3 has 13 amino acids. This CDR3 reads CASSPGTGYGYTF. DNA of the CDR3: TGTGCCAGCAGTCCCGGGACAGGCTATGGCTACACCTTC.

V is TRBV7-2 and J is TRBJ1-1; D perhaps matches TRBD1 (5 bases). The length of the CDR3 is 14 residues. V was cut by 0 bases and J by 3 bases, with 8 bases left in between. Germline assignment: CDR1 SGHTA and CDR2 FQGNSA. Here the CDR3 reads CASSLATVHTEAFF. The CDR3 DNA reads TGTGCCAGCAGCTTAGCGACAGTCCACACTGAAGCTTTCTTT.

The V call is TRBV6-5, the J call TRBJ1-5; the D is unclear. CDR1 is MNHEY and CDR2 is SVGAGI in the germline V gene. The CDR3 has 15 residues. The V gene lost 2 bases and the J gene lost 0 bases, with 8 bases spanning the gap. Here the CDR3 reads CASSYGQNSNQPQHF. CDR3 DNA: TGTGCCAGCAGTTACGGGCAAAATAGCAATCAGCCCCAGCATTTT.

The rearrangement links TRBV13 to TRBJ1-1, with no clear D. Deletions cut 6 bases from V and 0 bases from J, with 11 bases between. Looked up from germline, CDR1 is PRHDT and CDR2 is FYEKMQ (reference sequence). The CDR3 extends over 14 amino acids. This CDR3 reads CASRPDQVNTEAFF. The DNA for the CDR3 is TGTGCCAGCAGACCGGATCAGGTGAACACTGAAGCTTTCTTT.

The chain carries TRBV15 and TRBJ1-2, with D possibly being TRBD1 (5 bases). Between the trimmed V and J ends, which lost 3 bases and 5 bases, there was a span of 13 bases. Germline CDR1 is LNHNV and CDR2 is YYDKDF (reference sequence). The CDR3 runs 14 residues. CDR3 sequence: CATSSGDSSYGYTF. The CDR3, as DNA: TGTGCCACCAGCAGCGGCGACAGCTCGTATGGCTACACCTTC.

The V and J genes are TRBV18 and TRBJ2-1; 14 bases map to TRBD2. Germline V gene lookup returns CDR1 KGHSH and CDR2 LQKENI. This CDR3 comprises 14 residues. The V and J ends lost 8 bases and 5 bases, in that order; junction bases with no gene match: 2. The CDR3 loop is CASGLAGGDNEQFF. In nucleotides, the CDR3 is TGTGCCAGCGGACTAGCGGGAGGTGACAATGAGCAGTTCTTC.

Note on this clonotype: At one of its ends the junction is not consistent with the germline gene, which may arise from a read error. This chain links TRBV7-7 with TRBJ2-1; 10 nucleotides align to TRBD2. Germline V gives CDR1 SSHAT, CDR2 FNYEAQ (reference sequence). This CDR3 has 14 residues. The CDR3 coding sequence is TGTGCTAGCAGCCCCCTAGCGGGAGTCAATGAGCAGTTCTTC. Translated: CASSPLAGVNEQFF. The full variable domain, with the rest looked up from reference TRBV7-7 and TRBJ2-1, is GAGVSQSPRYKVTKRGQDVTLRCDPISSHATLYWYQQALGQGPEFLTYFNYEAQPDKSGLPSDRFSAERPEGSISTLTIQRTEQRDSAMYRCASSPLAGVNEQFFGPGTRLTVL.

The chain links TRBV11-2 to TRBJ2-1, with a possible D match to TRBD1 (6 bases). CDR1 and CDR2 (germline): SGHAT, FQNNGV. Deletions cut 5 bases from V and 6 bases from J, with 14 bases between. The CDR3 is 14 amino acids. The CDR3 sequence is CASSISTGINEQFF. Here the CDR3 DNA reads TGTGCCAGCAGCATCAGCACAGGGATCAATGAGCAGTTCTTC.

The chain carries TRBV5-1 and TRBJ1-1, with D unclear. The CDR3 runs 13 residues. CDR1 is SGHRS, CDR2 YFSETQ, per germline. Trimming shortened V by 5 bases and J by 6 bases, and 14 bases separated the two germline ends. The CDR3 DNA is TGCGCCAGCAGTCTGGCGGGGTTCGCTGAAGCTTTCTTT. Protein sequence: CASSLAGFAEAFF.

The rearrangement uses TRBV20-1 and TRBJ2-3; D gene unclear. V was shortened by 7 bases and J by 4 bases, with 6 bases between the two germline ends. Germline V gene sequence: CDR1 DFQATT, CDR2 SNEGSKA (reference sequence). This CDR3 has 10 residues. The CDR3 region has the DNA TGCAGTGGGATCCCAGATACGCAGTATTTT. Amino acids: CSGIPDTQYF.

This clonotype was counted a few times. CDR3 DNA: TGTGCCAGCAGCTTAAGCCTGAGCTCCTACAATGAGCAGTTCTTC. Its protein is CASSLSLSSYNEQFF. The rearrangement links TRBV11-1 to TRBJ2-1; D ambiguous. V was trimmed by 2 bases and J by 0 bases, leaving 8 bases between them. The CDR3 consists of 15 residues. In germline, CDR1 is SGHAT, CDR2 FQDESV (reference sequence).

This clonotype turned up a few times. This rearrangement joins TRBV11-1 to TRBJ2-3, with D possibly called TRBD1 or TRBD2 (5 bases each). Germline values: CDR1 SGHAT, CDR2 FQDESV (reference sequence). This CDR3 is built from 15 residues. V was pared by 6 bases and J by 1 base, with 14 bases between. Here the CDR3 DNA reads TGTGCCAGCAGGGGGACGATAGCTGGCACAGATACGCAGTATTTT. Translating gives CASRGTIAGTDTQYF.

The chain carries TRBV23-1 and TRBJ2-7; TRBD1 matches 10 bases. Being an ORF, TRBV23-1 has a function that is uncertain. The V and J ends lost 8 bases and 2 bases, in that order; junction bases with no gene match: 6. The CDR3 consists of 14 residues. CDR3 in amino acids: CASRPGQGAYEQYF. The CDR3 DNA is TGCGCCAGCCGACCAGGACAGGGGGCCTACGAGCAGTACTTC.

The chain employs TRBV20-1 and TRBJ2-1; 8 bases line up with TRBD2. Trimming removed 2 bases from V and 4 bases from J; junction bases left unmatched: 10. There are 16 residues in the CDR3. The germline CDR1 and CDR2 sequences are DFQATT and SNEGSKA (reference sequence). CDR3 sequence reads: CSARPRGGGRYNEQFF. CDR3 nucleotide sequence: TGCAGTGCTAGACCCCGCGGCGGGGGGCGTTACAATGAGCAGTTCTTC.

In DNA form, the CDR3 reads TGTGCCACCAGTGACCCCCCAACCGCCGGGGAGCTGTTTTTT. Translated: CATSDPPTAGELFF. V and J are TRBV24-1 and TRBJ2-2; D is uncertain. CDR3 length: 14 residues. V lost 4 bases, J lost 6 bases, and 11 bases lay in between. Looked up from germline, CDR1 is KGHDR and CDR2 is SFDVKD.

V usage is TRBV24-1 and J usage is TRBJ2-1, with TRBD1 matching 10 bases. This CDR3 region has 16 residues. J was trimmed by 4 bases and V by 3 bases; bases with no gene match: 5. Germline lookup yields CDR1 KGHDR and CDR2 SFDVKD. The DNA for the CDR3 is TGTGCCACCAGTGATAGACAGGGGGCGGGGTACAATGAGCAGTTCTTC. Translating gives CATSDRQGAGYNEQFF.